The 13 T cell receptor beta chains below were found in one sample sequenced in a study of graft-versus-host responses after intestinal transplantation. Sequencing was performed with immunoSEQ multiplex PCR; in TCRdb, only in-frame clones are kept and a portion is missing. This table has under 25,000 clones, under 40% appearing once. The input for sequencing was alloreactive CD4+ T cells from a mixed lymphocyte reaction culture, taken before transplantation. Subset indicated: CFSE-low proliferating T cells sorted from roughly six-day pre-transplant mixed lymphocyte reaction (GvH or HvG direction). Receptors were obtained from a human patient who was an organ donor for intestinal transplantation.

This clone was picked up a small number of times. V usage is TRBV28 and J usage is TRBJ1-1; 7 positions match TRBD1. With V trimmed by 6 bases and J by 5 bases, 9 bases remained unmatched. The CDR3 consists of 14 residues. Germline V CDR1 and CDR2: MDHEN, SYDVKM. CDR3 residues: CASSGYRGGTEAFF. CDR3 bases: TGTGCCAGCAGCGGATACAGGGGAGGGACTGAAGCTTTCTTT.

This clone was counted a few times. The chain is built from TRBV2 and TRBJ2-2; D is unresolved. This CDR3 comprises 15 residues. Trimming removed 4 bases at V and 2 bases at J, with 11 bases between. The germline V gene has CDR1 SNHLY and CDR2 FYNNEI. The CDR3 nucleotides read TGTGCCAGCAGTGTAACGGTGGGCAACACCGGGGAGCTGTTTTTT. Amino acids: CASSVTVGNTGELFF.

The CDR3 sequence: CASSRTAGYGYTF. CDR3 nucleotide sequence: TGTGCCAGCAGCAGAACAGCGGGCTATGGCTACACCTTC. The chain couples TRBV21-1 to TRBJ1-2. TRBV21-1 is termed a pseudogene. CDR3 length equals 13 residues.

The chain links TRBV6-1 to TRBJ1-1; 9 nucleotides align to TRBD1. The CDR3 is made up of 15 amino acids. V dropped 3 bases and J dropped 3; count of bases not matched to a gene: 5. The germline V gene has CDR1 MNHNS and CDR2 SASEGT. As DNA, the CDR3 is TGTGCCAGCAGTGACCCGGGACAGGGACACACTGAAGCTTTCTTT. The encoded protein is CASSDPGQGHTEAFF.

This chain joins TRBV6-6 and TRBJ2-2, with unresolved D. Looked up from germline, CDR1 is MNHNY and CDR2 is SVGAGI (reference sequence). This CDR3 has 15 amino acids. The ends were cut back, 2 bases at V and 2 bases at J, with 9 bases in the middle. CDR3 nucleotides: TGTGCCAGCAGTTACGGTCCCACAAACACCGGGGAGCTGTTTTTT. Protein product: CASSYGPTNTGELFF.

This sequence joins TRBV6-1 and TRBJ2-3; a possible D gene is TRBD2 (6 bases). The V gene lost 10 bases and the J gene lost 4 bases, with 12 bases spanning the gap. The CDR3 runs 12 residues. Germline V gives CDR1 MNHNS, CDR2 SASEGT. The CDR3 here is CATRGTADTQYF. The CDR3 nucleotides read TGTGCCACCCGGGGGACCGCAGATACGCAGTATTTT.

The chain couples TRBV9 to TRBJ1-1; TRBD1 might be the D (5 bases). Germline assignment: CDR1 SGDLS and CDR2 YYNGEE. This CDR3 contains 15 residues. Trimming removed 4 bases at V and 0 bases at J, with 13 bases between. The CDR3 loop reads CASSLTGSLNTEAFF. The CDR3 coding sequence is TGTGCCAGCAGCCTAACAGGTTCACTGAACACTGAAGCTTTCTTT.

In this sample, this clone is medium-sized. The V gene is TRBV5-1, the J gene TRBJ2-2; TRBD2 aligns across 11 bases. The CDR3 contains 17 residues. V was pared by 4 bases and J by 1 base, with 6 bases of the junction left unmatched. CDR1 and CDR2 from the germline V gene are SGHRS and YFSETQ. The CDR3 sequence is CASSLGTSGLNTGELFF. The CDR3 nucleotides are TGCGCCAGCAGCCTGGGGACTAGCGGTTTGAACACCGGGGAGCTGTTTTTT.

The chain links TRBV9 to TRBJ1-3; D is possibly TRBD1 (5 bases). CDR1 SGDLS and CDR2 YYNGEE come from the germline V gene. This CDR3 spans 15 amino acids. The V end lost 0 bases, the J end lost 2 bases, and 9 bases lay between the germline ends. For the CDR3, the DNA is TGTGCCAGCAGCGTAGAGTCCAGGGCTGGAAACACCATATATTTT. Translating it yields CASSVESRAGNTIYF.

J is TRBJ2-1 and V is TRBV5-1; D unclear. CDR3 length: 13 amino acids. Trimming stripped 0 bases from V and 6 bases from J, with 7 bases between. CDR1 SGHRS and CDR2 YFSETQ come from the germline V gene. CDR3 nucleotide sequence: TGCGCCAGCAGCTTGGACAGCCTCAATGAGCAGTTCTTC. It is translated as CASSLDSLNEQFF.

This chain links TRBV30 with TRBJ2-7, with TRBD2 as a possible D gene (7 bases). CDR1 and CDR2 (germline): GTSNPN, SVGIG (reference sequence). The CDR3 contains 14 residues. Trimming pared 3 bases from V and 2 bases from J, leaving 14 bases between. The CDR3 DNA reads TGTGCCTGGAGGCTGGGGGGGGCCCCCTACGAGCAGTACTTC. Encoded protein: CAWRLGGAPYEQYF.

This clone was seen a few times. The rearrangement uses TRBV7-2 and TRBJ2-7; D gene uncertain. This CDR3 region has 15 residues. The germline gives CDR1 SGHTA, CDR2 FQGNSA. Deletions cut 2 bases from V and 0 bases from J, with 11 bases between. CDR3 sequence: CASSLYPRDSYEQYF. The DNA of the CDR3 is TGTGCCAGCAGCTTATATCCACGAGACTCCTACGAGCAGTACTTC.

The sample holds a few counts of this clone. The chain links TRBV28 to TRBJ1-2; no reliable D call. The germline V gene encodes CDR1 MDHEN and CDR2 SYDVKM. CDR3 size: 16 residues. Trimming cost V 5 bases and J 4 bases, with 20 bases left between them. The CDR3 DNA follows: TGTGCCAGCAGTCCCCACTCCTCTCCTATTTCCTATGGCTACACCTTC. Residues: CASSPHSSPISYGYTF.